This T cell receptor (beta chain) was obtained from a study of cytomegalovirus exposure and HLA in healthy donors. Study background: Per a later analysis, the approximately 600 first-cohort and about 120 validation repertoires shared one platform.

The CDR3 sequence is 17 residues long. V was trimmed by 6 bases and J by 0 bases, leaving 18 bases between them. Looked up from germline, CDR1 is MNHEY and CDR2 is SMNVEV (reference sequence). Comments on this clone: Its antigen is not identified.

Sequencing was performed with immunoSEQ multiplex PCR; in TCRdb, only in-frame clones are kept and a portion is missing. The table includes fewer than 150,000 clones, approximately 84% detected once. The study, taken as a whole, reports: Some TCR beta chains (164 of them) were listed as cytomegalovirus-associated. Using the classifier, cytomegalovirus status was reportedly diagnosed with high specificity and sensitivity. The majority of TCR sequences were rare, yet some public TCRs appeared in many donors.

The chain recombines TRBV27 with TRBJ2-1, with a weak D call TRBD2 (5 bases). The material sequenced was PBMCs. This TCR was recovered from a man aged 25 to 40 in good health and CMV-seropositive. CDR3 amino acids: CASRVIAQTSSYNEQFF. In DNA, the CDR3 is TGTGCCAGCAGGGTAATAGCGCAGACGAGCTCCTACAATGAGCAGTTCTTC.